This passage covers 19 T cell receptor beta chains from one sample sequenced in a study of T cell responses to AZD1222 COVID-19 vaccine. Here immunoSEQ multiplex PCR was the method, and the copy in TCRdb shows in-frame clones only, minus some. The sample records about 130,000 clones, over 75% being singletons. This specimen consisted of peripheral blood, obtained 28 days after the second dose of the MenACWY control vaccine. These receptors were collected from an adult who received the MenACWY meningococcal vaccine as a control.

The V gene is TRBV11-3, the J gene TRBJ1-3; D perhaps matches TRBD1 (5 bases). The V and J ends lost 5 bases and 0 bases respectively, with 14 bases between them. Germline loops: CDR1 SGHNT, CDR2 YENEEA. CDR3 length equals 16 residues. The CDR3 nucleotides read TGTGCCAGCAGCCCACCTCGGGGGAGCTCTGGAAACACCATATATTTT. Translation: CASSPPRGSSGNTIYF.

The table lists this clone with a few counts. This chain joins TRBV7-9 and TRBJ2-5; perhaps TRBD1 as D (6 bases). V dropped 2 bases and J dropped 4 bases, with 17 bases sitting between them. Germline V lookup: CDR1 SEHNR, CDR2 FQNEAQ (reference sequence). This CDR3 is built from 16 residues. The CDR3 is CASSLSRQASRETQYF. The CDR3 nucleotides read TGTGCCAGCAGCTTAAGTCGACAGGCGTCAAGAGAGACCCAGTACTTC. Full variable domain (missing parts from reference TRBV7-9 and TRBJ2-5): DTGVSQNPRHKITKRGQNVTFRCDPISEHNRLYWYRQTLGQGPEFLTYFQNEAQLEKSRLLSDRFSAERPKGSFSTLEIQRTEQGDSAMYLCASSLSRQASRETQYFGPGTRLLVL.

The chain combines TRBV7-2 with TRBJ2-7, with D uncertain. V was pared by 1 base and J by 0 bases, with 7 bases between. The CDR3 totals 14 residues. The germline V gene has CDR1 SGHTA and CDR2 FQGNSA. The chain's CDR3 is CASSLETSSYEQYF. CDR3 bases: TGTGCCAGCAGCTTAGAGACTTCCTCCTACGAGCAGTACTTC.

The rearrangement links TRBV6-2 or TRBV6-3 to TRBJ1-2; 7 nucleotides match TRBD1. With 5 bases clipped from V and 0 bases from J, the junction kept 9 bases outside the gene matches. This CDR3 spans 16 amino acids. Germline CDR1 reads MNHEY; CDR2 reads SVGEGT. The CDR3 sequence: CASSRIPTGTNYGYTF. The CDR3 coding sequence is TGTGCCAGCAGTCGGATTCCGACAGGGACTAACTATGGCTACACCTTC.

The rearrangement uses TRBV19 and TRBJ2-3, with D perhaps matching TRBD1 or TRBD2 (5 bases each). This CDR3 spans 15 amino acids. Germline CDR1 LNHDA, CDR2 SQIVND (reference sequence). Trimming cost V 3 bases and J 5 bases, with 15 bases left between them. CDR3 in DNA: TGTGCCAGTAGTATTTCAGGGTTGGGGGAAGATACGCAGTATTTT. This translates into CASSISGLGEDTQYF. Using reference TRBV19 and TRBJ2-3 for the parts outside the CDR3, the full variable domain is DGGITQSPKYLFRKEGQNVTLSCEQNLNHDAMYWYRQDPGQGLRLIYYSQIVNDFQKGDIAEGYSVSREKKESFPLTVTSAQKNPTAFYLCASSISGLGEDTQYFGPGTRLTVL.

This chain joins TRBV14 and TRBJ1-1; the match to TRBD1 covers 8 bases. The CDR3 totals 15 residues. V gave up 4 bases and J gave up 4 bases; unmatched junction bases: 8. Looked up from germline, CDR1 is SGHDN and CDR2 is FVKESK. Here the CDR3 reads CASSPKQGGSTEAFF. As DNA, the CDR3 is TGTGCCAGCAGCCCTAAACAGGGGGGGAGCACTGAAGCTTTCTTT.

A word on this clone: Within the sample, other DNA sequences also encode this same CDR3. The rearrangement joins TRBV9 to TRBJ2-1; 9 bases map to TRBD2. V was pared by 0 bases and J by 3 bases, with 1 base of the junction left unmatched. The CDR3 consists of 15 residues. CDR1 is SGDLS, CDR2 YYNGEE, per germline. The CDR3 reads CASSVALAGYNEQFF. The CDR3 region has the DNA TGTGCCAGCAGCGTAGCACTAGCGGGCTACAATGAGCAGTTCTTC.

The CDR3 sequence: CASSQDSVRIWGTEAFF. CDR3 sequence (DNA): TGTGCCAGCAGCCAAGACTCTGTCCGGATTTGGGGCACTGAAGCTTTCTTT. The genes are TRBV3-1 (or the pseudogene TRBV3-2) and TRBJ1-1; D is unresolved. V gave up 0 bases and J gave up 4 bases, with 18 bases separating them. CDR3 length: 17 amino acids. In germline, CDR1 is LGHDT, CDR2 YNNKEL (reference sequence).

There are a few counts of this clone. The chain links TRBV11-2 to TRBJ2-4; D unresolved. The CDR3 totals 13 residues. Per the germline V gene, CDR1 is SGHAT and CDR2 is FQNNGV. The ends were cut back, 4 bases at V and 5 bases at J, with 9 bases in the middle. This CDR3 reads CASSWTAENIQYF. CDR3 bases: TGTGCCAGCAGCTGGACGGCTGAAAACATTCAGTACTTC.

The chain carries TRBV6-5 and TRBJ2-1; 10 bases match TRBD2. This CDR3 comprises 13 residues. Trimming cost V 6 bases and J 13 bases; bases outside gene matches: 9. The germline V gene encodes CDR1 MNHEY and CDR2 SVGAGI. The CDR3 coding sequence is TGTGCCAGCAGAGCCGGGACTAGCGACCATCAGTTCTTC. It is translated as CASRAGTSDHQFF.

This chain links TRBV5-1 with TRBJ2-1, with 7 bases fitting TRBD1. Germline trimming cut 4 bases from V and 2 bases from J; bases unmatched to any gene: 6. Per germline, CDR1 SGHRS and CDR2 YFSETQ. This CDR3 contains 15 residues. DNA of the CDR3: TGCGCCAGCAGCAACACAGGGGTTACCTACAATGAGCAGTTCTTC. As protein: CASSNTGVTYNEQFF.

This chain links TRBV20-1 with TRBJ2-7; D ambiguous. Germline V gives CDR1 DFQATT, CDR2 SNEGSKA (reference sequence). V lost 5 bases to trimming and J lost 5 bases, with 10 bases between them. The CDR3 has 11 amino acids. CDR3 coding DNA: TGCAGTGCTCCCTCTCGGGACGAGCAGTACTTC. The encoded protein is CSAPSRDEQYF.

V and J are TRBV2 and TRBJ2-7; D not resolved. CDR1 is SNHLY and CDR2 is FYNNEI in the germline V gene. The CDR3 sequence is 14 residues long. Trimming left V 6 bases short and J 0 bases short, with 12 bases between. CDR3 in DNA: TGTGCCAGCAGAGGCGGAGTGTACTCCTACGAGCAGTACTTC. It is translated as CASRGGVYSYEQYF.

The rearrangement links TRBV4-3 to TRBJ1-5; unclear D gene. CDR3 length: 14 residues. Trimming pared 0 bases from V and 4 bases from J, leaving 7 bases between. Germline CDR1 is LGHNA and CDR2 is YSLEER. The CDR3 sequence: CASSQEISNQPQHF. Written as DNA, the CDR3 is TGCGCCAGCAGCCAAGAAATTTCTAATCAGCCCCAGCATTTT.

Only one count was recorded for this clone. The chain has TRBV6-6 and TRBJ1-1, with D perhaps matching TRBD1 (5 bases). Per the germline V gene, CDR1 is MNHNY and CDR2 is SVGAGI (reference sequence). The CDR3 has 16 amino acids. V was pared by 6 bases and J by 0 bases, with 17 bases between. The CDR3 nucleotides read TGTGCCAGCAGCTACGGGGGTGGCCCCATGAACACTGAAGCTTTCTTT. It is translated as CASSYGGGPMNTEAFF.

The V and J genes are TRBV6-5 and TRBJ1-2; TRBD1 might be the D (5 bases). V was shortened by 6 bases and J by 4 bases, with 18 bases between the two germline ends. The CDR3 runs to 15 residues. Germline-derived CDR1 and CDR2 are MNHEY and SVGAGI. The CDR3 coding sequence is TGTGCCAGCAGATTATCCAGGGAGGATGCCTATGGCTACACCTTC. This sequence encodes CASRLSREDAYGYTF.

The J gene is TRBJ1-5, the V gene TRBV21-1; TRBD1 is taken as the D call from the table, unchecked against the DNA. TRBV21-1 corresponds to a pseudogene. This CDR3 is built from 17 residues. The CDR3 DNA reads TGTGCCAGCAGCAAAATTGGGACAGGGGGCCCCGATCAGCCCCAGCATTTT. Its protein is CASSKIGTGGPDQPQHF.

Here the CDR3 DNA reads TGTGCCAGCAGTTACGGCGGTTCGAGCTCCTACAATGAGCAGTTCTTC. The encoded protein is CASSYGGSSSYNEQFF. The rearrangement links TRBV6-5 to TRBJ2-1, with no clear D. The CDR3 runs 16 residues. Trimming took off 2 bases at V and 0 bases at J, with 11 bases between the two ends. Germline V CDR1 and CDR2: MNHEY, SVGAGI.

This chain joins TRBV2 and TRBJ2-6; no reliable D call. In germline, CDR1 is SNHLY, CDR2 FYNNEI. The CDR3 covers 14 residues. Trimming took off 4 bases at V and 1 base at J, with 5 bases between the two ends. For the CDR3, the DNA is TGTGCCAGCAGTGTCGAGTCTGGGGCCAACGTCCTGACTTTC. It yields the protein CASSVESGANVLTF.